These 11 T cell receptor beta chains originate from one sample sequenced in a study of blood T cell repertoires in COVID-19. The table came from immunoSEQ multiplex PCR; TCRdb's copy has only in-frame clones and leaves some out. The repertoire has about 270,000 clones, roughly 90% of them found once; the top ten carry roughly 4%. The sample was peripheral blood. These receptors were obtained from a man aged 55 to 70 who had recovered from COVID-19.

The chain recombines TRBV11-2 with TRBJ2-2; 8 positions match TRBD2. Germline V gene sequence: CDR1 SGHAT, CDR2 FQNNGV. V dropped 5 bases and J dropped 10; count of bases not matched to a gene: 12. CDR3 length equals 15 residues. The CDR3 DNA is TGTGCCAGCAGCCCAGAGGTCAGCGGGGGCATGGAGCTGTTTTTT. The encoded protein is CASSPEVSGGMELFF.

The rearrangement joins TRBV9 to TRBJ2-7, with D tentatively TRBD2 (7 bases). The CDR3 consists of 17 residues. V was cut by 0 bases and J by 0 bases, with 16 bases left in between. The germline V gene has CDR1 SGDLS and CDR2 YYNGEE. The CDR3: CASSVGGRRGHSYEQYF. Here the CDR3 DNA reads TGTGCCAGCAGCGTAGGGGGGAGGCGGGGGCACTCCTACGAGCAGTACTTC.

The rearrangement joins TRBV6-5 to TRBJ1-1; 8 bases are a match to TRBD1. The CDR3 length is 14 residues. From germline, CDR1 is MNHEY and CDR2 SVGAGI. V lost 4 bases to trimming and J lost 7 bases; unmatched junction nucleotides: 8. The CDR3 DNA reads TGTGCCAGCAGTTTCCGGACAGGGCTAGATGAAGCTTTCTTT. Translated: CASSFRTGLDEAFF.

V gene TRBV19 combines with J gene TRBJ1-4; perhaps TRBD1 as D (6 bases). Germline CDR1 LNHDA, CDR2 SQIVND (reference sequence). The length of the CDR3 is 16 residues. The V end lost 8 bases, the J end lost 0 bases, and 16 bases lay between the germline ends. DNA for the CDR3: TGTGCCAGTTCCACAACAGGGAAAGCAACTAATGAAAAACTGTTTTTT. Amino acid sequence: CASSTTGKATNEKLFF.

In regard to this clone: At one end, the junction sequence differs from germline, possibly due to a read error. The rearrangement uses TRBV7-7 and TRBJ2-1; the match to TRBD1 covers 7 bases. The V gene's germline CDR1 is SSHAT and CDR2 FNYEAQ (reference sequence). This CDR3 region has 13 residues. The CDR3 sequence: CASSPGQNNEQFF. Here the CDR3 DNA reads TGTGCTAGCAGCCCGGGACAGAACAATGAGCAGTTCTTC.

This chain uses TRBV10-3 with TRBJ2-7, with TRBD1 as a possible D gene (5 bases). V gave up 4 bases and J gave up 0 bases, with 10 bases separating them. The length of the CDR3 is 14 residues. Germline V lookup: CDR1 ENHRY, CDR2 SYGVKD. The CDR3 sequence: CAISVPGFSYEQYF. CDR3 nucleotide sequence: TGTGCCATCAGTGTCCCAGGGTTCTCCTACGAGCAGTACTTC.

The CDR3: CASSGGQGSEETQYF. The CDR3 nucleotides are TGCGCCAGCAGCGGGGGACAGGGTTCTGAAGAGACCCAGTACTTC. V is TRBV5-1 and J is TRBJ2-5; 9 bases line up with TRBD1. The J segment lost 3 bases and the V segment lost 4 bases, leaving 7 bases of the junction unmatched. This CDR3 is 15 amino acids long. Germline V gene sequence: CDR1 SGHRS, CDR2 YFSETQ.

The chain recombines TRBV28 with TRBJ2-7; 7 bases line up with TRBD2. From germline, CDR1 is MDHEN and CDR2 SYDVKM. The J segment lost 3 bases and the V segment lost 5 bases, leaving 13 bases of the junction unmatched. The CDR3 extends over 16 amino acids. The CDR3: CASSPETGGGVYEQYF. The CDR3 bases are TGTGCCAGCAGTCCTGAAACGGGAGGCGGCGTCTACGAGCAGTACTTC.

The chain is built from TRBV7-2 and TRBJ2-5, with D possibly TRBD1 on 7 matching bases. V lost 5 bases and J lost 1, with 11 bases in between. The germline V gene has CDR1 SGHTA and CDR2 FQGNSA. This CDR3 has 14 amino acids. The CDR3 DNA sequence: TGTGCCAGCAGCCAGGGGGGCAGCCAAGAGACCCAGTACTTC. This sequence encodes CASSQGGSQETQYF.

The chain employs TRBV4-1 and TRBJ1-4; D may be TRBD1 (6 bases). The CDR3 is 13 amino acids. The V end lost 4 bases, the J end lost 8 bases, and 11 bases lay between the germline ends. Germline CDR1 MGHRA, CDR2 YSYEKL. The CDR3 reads CASSPPDSEKLFF. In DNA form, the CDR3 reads TGCGCCAGCAGCCCTCCGGACAGCGAAAAACTGTTTTTT.

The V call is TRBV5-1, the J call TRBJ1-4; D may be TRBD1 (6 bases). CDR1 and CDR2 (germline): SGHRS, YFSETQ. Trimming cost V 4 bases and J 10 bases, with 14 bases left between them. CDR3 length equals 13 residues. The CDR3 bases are TGCGCCAGCAGCACAGGGAGCACGGGAAAACTGTTTTTT. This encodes CASSTGSTGKLFF.